The clone carrying this T cell receptor (beta chain) was found a few times. As yet, its antigen is unknown. Donors were all healthy Caucasians. The data stem from a study of identical twins. General study findings and limits: Models underestimated how often monozygotic twins shared out-of-frame TCR alpha.

The V gene end was trimmed by 6 bases and the J gene end by 8 bases; junction bases not matched to a gene: 1. Germline CDR1 reads SNHLY; CDR2 reads FYNNEI. The CDR3 has 12 residues. Unique molecular identifiers were in the cDNA, with template-switch universal primer binding. TCRdb reanalysed the 5' RACE reads using MiXCR and keeps one entry per CDR3 protein. Of approximately 890,000 distinct CDR3 sequences listed, roughly an eighth are singletons. This sample also appeared in a second study, on yellow fever vaccine responses in identical twins.

Sequencing was performed on PBMCs. The rearrangement joins TRBV2 to TRBJ1-2, with 12 bases that match TRBD1. This receptor was identified in a woman younger than 30 in good health. The CDR3 DNA reads TGTGCCAGCAGGGGGACAGGGGGCGGCTACACCTTC. Translation gives CASRGTGGGYTF.